The 18 T cell receptor beta chains below were found in one sample sequenced in a study of cytomegalovirus exposure and HLA in healthy donors (dated by TCRdb to about 2017). The method was the immunoSEQ multiplex PCR assay. For the multiplex PCR, a mixture combining 60 forward primers for TCR Vbeta segments and 13 reverse primers for TCR Jbeta segments was used. What TCRdb holds here is the immuneACCESS table cut down to in-frame rearrangements. Part of the clones is not present; checked against another copy, under half of the missing clones reflect an unresolved V gene, and the others are unexplained. A total of some 77,000 clones appear in this sample, about 80% of them only once. More than 20% of the sample lies in the top ten. What was sequenced was PBMCs. The receptors derive from a woman aged 50 to 65 in good health and CMV-seropositive.

This clone was detected only a few times. This chain connects TRBV6-5 to TRBJ2-7; TRBD2 matches at 10 bases. The CDR3 runs to 14 residues. V dropped 6 bases and J dropped 4; count of bases not matched to a gene: 6. Germline assignment: CDR1 MNHEY and CDR2 SVGAGI. CDR3 region: CASSLAGGTYEQYF. As DNA, the CDR3 is TGTGCCAGCAGCTTAGCGGGGGGTACTTACGAGCAGTACTTC.

With regard to this clone: At one end, the junction sequence differs from germline, possibly due to a read error. The chain uses TRBV7-3 and TRBJ2-1; 7 bases match TRBD2. The CDR3 has 16 residues. The germline CDR1 and CDR2 sequences are SGHTA and FQGTGA. The CDR3 spells CSSSMLGRGSGGEQFF. CDR3 coding DNA: TGTTCCAGCAGTATGCTGGGAAGGGGCTCCGGGGGGGAGCAGTTCTTC. Variable domain in full (rest from reference TRBV7-3 and TRBJ2-1): GAGVSQTPSNKVTEKGKYVELRCDPISGHTALYWYRQSLGQGPEFLIYFQGTGAADDSGLPNDRFFAVRPEGSVSTLKIQRTERGDSAVYLCSSSMLGRGSGGEQFFGPGTRLTVL.

For the CDR3, the DNA is TGTGCCAGCAGTACACGAAGCTCTGGAAACACCATATATTTT. It specifies CASSTRSSGNTIYF. The chain joins TRBV27 to TRBJ1-3; D is unclear. CDR3 length: 14 amino acids. Trimming removed 5 bases at V and 0 bases at J, with 8 bases between. Germline CDR1 is MNHEY and CDR2 is SMNVEV (reference sequence).

The rearrangement joins TRBV9 to TRBJ2-2; 10 bases map to TRBD1. Trimming cost V 3 bases and J 4 bases; bases outside gene matches: 3. This CDR3 has 15 residues. Germline CDR1 and CDR2: SGDLS and YYNGEE. CDR3 region: CASSDDRGPTGELFF. The CDR3 DNA reads TGTGCCAGCAGCGACGACAGGGGGCCCACCGGGGAGCTGTTTTTT.

The chain is built from TRBV19 and TRBJ1-1; 7 bases are shared with TRBD1. V gave up 2 bases and J gave up 4 bases; unmatched junction bases: 7. CDR3 size: 15 residues. Germline V CDR1 and CDR2: LNHDA, SQIVND (reference sequence). The CDR3 reads CASSIRRQGSTEAFF. Written as DNA, the CDR3 is TGTGCCAGTAGTATAAGAAGACAGGGAAGCACTGAAGCTTTCTTT.

The CDR3 spells CASSLGDREAFF. The CDR3 nucleotides are TGCGCCAGCAGCTTGGGGGACAGGGAAGCTTTCTTT. This chain connects TRBV5-1 to TRBJ1-1, with 8 bases matching TRBD1. The CDR3 loop spans 12 amino acids. Germline CDR1 SGHRS, CDR2 YFSETQ. V lost 0 bases and J lost 8; bases outside the gene matches: 0.

This chain joins TRBV14 and TRBJ1-2, with D hard to call. Trimming removed 4 bases at V and 2 bases at J, with 8 bases between. The CDR3 is 13 amino acids. CDR1 SGHDN and CDR2 FVKESK come from the germline V gene. CDR3 bases: TGTGCCAGCAGCCGAAGAGCGAACTATGGCTACACCTTC. It translates to CASSRRANYGYTF.

This clone appeared once. The chain couples TRBV2 to TRBJ2-5; 8 bases line up with TRBD2. The CDR3 consists of 14 residues. V dropped 5 bases and J dropped 3; count of bases not matched to a gene: 5. CDR1 is SNHLY, CDR2 FYNNEI, per germline. The CDR3 here is CASSRGGAKETQYF. CDR3 in DNA: TGTGCCAGCAGTCGGGGGGGGGCAAAAGAGACCCAGTACTTC.

This rearrangement joins TRBV10-3 to TRBJ2-2; D possibly corresponds to TRBD2 (5 bases). CDR3 length equals 13 residues. Between the trimmed V and J ends, which lost 8 bases and 4 bases, there was a span of 11 bases. Germline CDR1 reads ENHRY; CDR2 reads SYGVKD. CDR3 in DNA: TGTGCCATCCGGATCGAGGGCACCGGGGAGCTGTTTTTT. This sequence encodes CAIRIEGTGELFF.

The V gene is TRBV29-1, the J gene TRBJ1-1, with unresolved D. This CDR3 contains 14 residues. From germline, CDR1 is SQVTM and CDR2 ANQGSEA. V gave up 6 bases and J gave up 1 base, with 15 bases separating them. CDR3 sequence: CSVVRWETNTEAFF. CDR3 nucleotide sequence: TGCAGCGTCGTCCGTTGGGAGACGAACACTGAAGCTTTCTTT.

This clone was seen a single time. CDR3 sequence (DNA): TGTGCCAGCAGCTTGACCGGGTCGAGCTCCTACGAGCAGTACTTC. Encoded protein: CASSLTGSSSYEQYF. V and J are TRBV5-4 and TRBJ2-5; D ambiguous. The J call may be in error: the DNA end matches TRBJ2-7 better. Germline values: CDR1 SGHNT, CDR2 YYREEE (reference sequence). CDR3 length: 15 amino acids.

The rearrangement joins TRBV6-1 to TRBJ1-2; D not certain. The CDR3 runs to 15 residues. Trimming removed 0 bases from V and 5 bases from J, with 13 bases in between. CDR1 and CDR2 from the germline V gene are MNHNS and SASEGT. The CDR3 spells CASSEANISPYGYTF. CDR3 nucleotides: TGTGCCAGCAGTGAAGCGAATATCAGTCCGTATGGCTACACCTTC.

This chain joins TRBV6-5 and TRBJ1-3; D is unclear. V lost 7 bases to trimming and J lost 3 bases, with 7 bases between them. The CDR3 has 12 amino acids. CDR1 is MNHEY and CDR2 is SVGAGI in the germline V gene. As DNA, the CDR3 is TGTGCCAGCAAGGCGGATGGAAACACCATATATTTT. It encodes CASKADGNTIYF.

The J gene is TRBJ1-4, the V gene TRBV11-3; 8 bases line up with TRBD1. The V gene end was trimmed by 0 bases and the J gene end by 8 bases; junction bases not matched to a gene: 14. Looked up from germline, CDR1 is SGHNT and CDR2 is YENEEA. The CDR3 is 18 residues long. Written as DNA, the CDR3 is TGTGCCAGCAGCTTAGACCTCTTCCGGACAGGGCCGAGGGAAAAACTGTTTTTT. Its protein is CASSLDLFRTGPREKLFF.

V and J are TRBV4-1 and TRBJ2-2; D unresolved. Trimming took 4 bases from V and 7 from J, leaving 13 bases between them. CDR1 and CDR2 (germline): MGHRA, YSYEKL. The CDR3 contains 14 residues. The CDR3 sequence: CASSLKLGSGELFF. The CDR3 DNA follows: TGCGCCAGCAGCCTAAAGCTCGGTAGCGGGGAGCTGTTTTTT.

The rearrangement links TRBV6-1 to TRBJ2-7, with D possibly TRBD1 on 5 matching bases. The CDR3 is 14 residues long. Germline V lookup: CDR1 MNHNS, CDR2 SASEGT. Trimming shortened V by 6 bases and J by 5 bases, and 17 bases separated the two germline ends. The CDR3 sequence: CASRDAYRNHEQYF. Written as DNA, the CDR3 is TGTGCCAGCAGAGATGCGTACAGGAACCACGAGCAGTACTTC.

Notes on this clone: This sample includes further DNA sequences coding for the same CDR3. This chain joins TRBV6-4 and TRBJ2-3; the match to TRBD2 covers 7 bases. V dropped 0 bases and J dropped 1; count of bases not matched to a gene: 1. This CDR3 spans 15 amino acids. Germline V gene lookup returns CDR1 MRHNA and CDR2 SNTAGT. The CDR3 DNA reads TGTGCCAGCAGTGACTCGGGGGGGGGCACAGATACGCAGTATTTT. Residues: CASSDSGGGTDTQYF.

The chain links TRBV7-9 to TRBJ2-1, with 8 bases matching TRBD2. The CDR3 spans 14 residues. The germline V gene has CDR1 SEHNR and CDR2 FQNEAQ (reference sequence). V trimming: 2 bases; J trimming: 5 bases; junction bases outside the gene matches: 2. DNA of the CDR3: TGTGCCAGCAGCTTAAGCGGGAGCAACAATGAGCAGTTCTTC. This codes for CASSLSGSNNEQFF.